This T cell receptor (beta chain) emerged from a study of response to subunit inactivated influenza vaccine. Study-level results: Each seasonal flu vaccination may recruit only limited new T cells, authors suggested.

About this clonotype itself: Its antigen is undetermined.

A single record per CDR3 protein comes from TCRdb applying MiXCR to the RT-PCR reads. The table includes roughly 700,000 distinct CDR3 sequences, over 11% detected once. Looked up from germline, CDR1 is SGHTA and CDR2 is FQGNSA. The CDR3 runs 13 residues. Trimming took 2 bases from V and 2 from J, leaving 7 bases between them. The chain employs TRBV7-2 and TRBJ2-7; no clear D. The specimen comprised PBMCs from blood, sampled 14 to 15 days before vaccination. The clonotype comes from a man in his forties or fifties who received an inactivated influenza vaccine. The CDR3, as DNA: TGTGCCAGCAGCTTAACCATCGCCTACGAGCAGTACTTC. Protein: CASSLTIAYEQYF. Complete variable domain (other parts from reference TRBV7-2 and TRBJ2-7): GAGVSQSPSNKVTEKGKDVELRCDPISGHTALYWYRQSLGQGLEFLIYFQGNSAPDKSGLPSDRFSAERTGGSVSTLTIQRTQQEDSAVYLCASSLTIAYEQYFGPGTRLTVT.